The 18 T cell receptor beta chains below come from one sample, sequenced in a study of human T cells and chemical hapten exposure. This sample's time point: patch test 2, 6 weeks after DPC sensitization. Described treatment: therapeutic diphenylcyclopropenone sensitization with weekly scalp DPC. Each CDR3 protein is one row after TCRdb ran MiXCR on the RACE reads. The sample lists tens of thousands of distinct CDR3 sequences; approximately 10% were seen once. The sample consisted of whole blood, taken in connection with sensitization to the hapten diphenylcyclopropenone (DPC). These receptors came from a woman in her fifties or sixties with alopecia areata. Some clones in this sample may be carry-over from other donors' samples.

The chain combines TRBV18 with TRBJ1-1; the match to TRBD1 covers 7 bases. The germline V gene has CDR1 KGHSH and CDR2 LQKENI. The J segment lost 8 bases and the V segment lost 3 bases, leaving 6 bases of the junction unmatched. The CDR3 has 13 residues. In DNA form, the CDR3 reads TGTGCCAGCTCACCGGGAGAGGGGGCAGAAGCTTTCTTT. This sequence encodes CASSPGEGAEAFF.

This clonotype was detected many times. This rearrangement joins TRBV11-2 to TRBJ2-4; D not certain. Germline CDR1 is SGHAT and CDR2 is FQNNGV. The CDR3 runs to 17 residues. Trimming cost V 4 bases and J 0 bases, with 16 bases left between them. DNA of the CDR3: TGTGCCAGCAGCTCCGGAAGGCCAGAAATAGCCAAAAACATTCAGTACTTC. This codes for CASSSGRPEIAKNIQYF.

This clonotype was recorded at least ten times. The DNA for the CDR3 is TGTGCCAGCATCCCCGGGACAGGGGAATATGGCTACACCTTC. This gives the protein CASIPGTGEYGYTF. The chain is built from TRBV12-3 or TRBV12-4 and TRBJ1-2; TRBD1 matches at 10 bases. V was clipped by 7 bases and J by 5 bases; unmatched bases: 7. The CDR3 covers 14 residues.

This clonotype was detected ten times or more. The rearrangement links TRBV2 to TRBJ2-7, with TRBD2 matching 13 bases. The CDR3 loop spans 15 amino acids. Germline assignment: CDR1 SNHLY and CDR2 FYNNEI. The V and J ends lost 7 bases and 7 bases, in that order; junction bases with no gene match: 10. The CDR3 sequence is CASTPRTSGRREQYF. The CDR3 DNA follows: TGTGCCAGCACCCCGAGGACTAGCGGGAGAAGGGAGCAGTACTTC.

This chain uses TRBV7-3 with TRBJ2-2; D unclear. CDR1 and CDR2 from the germline V gene are SGHTA and FQGTGA. The ends were cut back, 4 bases at V and 0 bases at J, with 9 bases in the middle. The CDR3 loop spans 15 amino acids. CDR3 loop: CASSSGPANTGELFF. CDR3 sequence (DNA): TGTGCCAGCAGCTCCGGGCCAGCGAACACCGGGGAGCTGTTTTTT.

This clonotype was found many times. The V call is TRBV7-3, the J call TRBJ2-3, with D possibly being TRBD2 (6 bases). The CDR3 has 14 residues. Germline V gene sequence: CDR1 SGHTA, CDR2 FQGTGA. Trimming pared 2 bases from V and 6 bases from J, leaving 12 bases between. The CDR3 loop reads CASSLESSVDTQYF. CDR3 DNA sequence: TGTGCCAGCAGCTTAGAGTCTAGCGTTGATACGCAGTATTTT.

This clonotype has ten or more counts. The rearrangement joins TRBV28 to TRBJ1-4, with TRBD1 as a possible D gene (5 bases). This CDR3 contains 16 residues. Germline CDR1 MDHEN, CDR2 SYDVKM. Trimming shortened V by 5 bases and J by 1 base, and 14 bases separated the two germline ends. The CDR3: CASSPSGTGTNEKLFF. In nucleotides, the CDR3 is TGTGCCAGCAGTCCCTCCGGGACGGGAACTAATGAAAAACTGTTTTTT. Drawing the rest from reference TRBV28 and TRBJ1-4, the complete variable domain is DVKVTQSSRYLVKRTGEKVFLECVQDMDHENMFWYRQDPGLGLRLIYFSYDVKMKEKGDIPEGYSVSREKKERFSLILESASTNQTSMYLCASSPSGTGTNEKLFFGSGTQLSVL.

Only a few counts were recorded for this clonotype. V gene TRBV2 combines with J gene TRBJ2-1; D is unclear. Trimming cost V 2 bases and J 4 bases, with 0 bases left between them. The CDR3 spans 11 residues. Germline values: CDR1 SNHLY, CDR2 FYNNEI. The CDR3 reads CASSEYNEQFF. CDR3 DNA sequence: TGTGCCAGCAGTGAATACAATGAGCAGTTCTTC.

This clonotype was observed a few times. The chain uses TRBV27 and TRBJ1-2, with 8 positions matching TRBD1. The junction had 11 bases not matched to a gene; V was cut back by 6 bases and J by 8 bases. The CDR3 is made up of 14 amino acids. Germline-derived CDR1 and CDR2 are MNHEY and SMNVEV (reference sequence). The chain's CDR3 is CASRLTGELEGYTF. CDR3 coding DNA: TGTGCCAGCAGGCTGACAGGGGAATTGGAGGGCTACACCTTC.

This clonotype was seen ten or more times. The chain links TRBV6-1 to TRBJ1-2; D remains ambiguous. The CDR3 is 12 amino acids. V was pared by 7 bases and J by 4 bases, with 10 bases between. Germline CDR1 and CDR2: MNHNS and SASEGT. CDR3 residues: CASTPDSYGYTF. The CDR3 nucleotides read TGTGCCAGCACTCCGGACTCCTATGGCTACACCTTC.

This clonotype was seen at least ten times. The chain employs TRBV5-1 and TRBJ2-5; D remains ambiguous. CDR3 length: 12 amino acids. CDR1 is SGHRS and CDR2 is YFSETQ in the germline V gene. V was pared by 0 bases and J by 5 bases, with 5 bases between. CDR3 sequence reads: CASSLAMETQYF. CDR3 nucleotide sequence: TGCGCCAGCAGCTTGGCTATGGAGACCCAGTACTTC.

This chain links TRBV7-6 with TRBJ2-3, with D tentatively TRBD1 or TRBD2 (6 bases each). With 4 bases removed from V and 0 bases from J, the gap between germline ends came to 14 bases. The CDR3 spans 16 residues. CDR1 is SGHVS, CDR2 FNYEAQ, per germline. The CDR3, as DNA: TGTGCCAGCAGCTCTCGAGGGGGGATAAGCACAGATACGCAGTATTTT. Translation: CASSSRGGISTDTQYF.

This clonotype came up many times. This rearrangement joins TRBV12-3 or TRBV12-4 to TRBJ2-5; D is unclear. Trimming removed 2 bases from V and 5 bases from J, with 6 bases in between. This CDR3 is 12 amino acids long. The CDR3 spells CASSLYGETQYF. CDR3 coding DNA: TGTGCCAGCAGTTTATATGGGGAGACCCAGTACTTC.

This clonotype has more than one count but fewer than ten. This sequence joins TRBV5-6 and TRBJ2-7, with D possibly being TRBD1 (5 bases). Trimming left V 1 base short and J 4 bases short, with 12 bases between. Germline CDR1 reads SGHDT; CDR2 reads YYEEEE. There are 14 residues in the CDR3. The CDR3 DNA reads as TGTGCCAGCAGCTTGATGGGGCTTGGATACGAGCAGTACTTC. Translating gives CASSLMGLGYEQYF.

This clonotype has only a few counts. The rearrangement links TRBV10-3 to TRBJ2-7, with a weak D call TRBD2 (7 bases). Germline CDR1 and CDR2: ENHRY and SYGVKD. The CDR3 covers 17 residues. The V and J ends lost 4 bases and 0 bases respectively, with 19 bases between them. The CDR3 spells CAISGGRSGTSSYEQYF. The CDR3 DNA is TGTGCCATCAGTGGTGGAAGGAGCGGGACAAGCTCCTACGAGCAGTACTTC.

This chain links TRBV7-2 with TRBJ2-1; 11 bases match TRBD2. The CDR3 extends over 16 amino acids. J gave up 4 bases and V 5 bases, and 7 bases lay outside the gene matches. Germline CDR1 and CDR2: SGHTA and FQGNSA. CDR3 loop: CASSETASGRYNEQFF. Written as DNA, the CDR3 is TGTGCCAGCAGCGAAACGGCTAGCGGGAGGTACAATGAGCAGTTCTTC.

At least ten counts were recorded for this clonotype. The chain uses TRBV12-3 or TRBV12-4 and TRBJ1-2; D possibly corresponds to TRBD1 (5 bases). The germline V and J ends were trimmed by 3 bases and 2 bases, with 13 bases remaining between them. This CDR3 region has 15 residues. The CDR3, as DNA: TGTGCCAGCAGTTTCATCGGGGCGCCCAACTATGGCTACACCTTC. It yields the protein CASSFIGAPNYGYTF.

This clonotype was counted a few times. The genes are TRBV3-1 and TRBJ1-5, with unresolved D. Germline V CDR1 and CDR2: LGHDT, YNNKEL (reference sequence). V gave up 6 bases and J gave up 0 bases, with 12 bases separating them. CDR3 length: 15 residues. CDR3 sequence reads: CASSQNSGSNQPQHF. CDR3 DNA: TGTGCCAGCAGTCAAAACAGCGGTAGCAATCAGCCCCAGCATTTT. Supplemented by reference TRBV3-1 and TRBJ1-5, the full variable domain reads DTAVSQTPKYLVTQMGNDKSIKCEQNLGHDTMYWYKQDSKKFLKIMFSYNNKELIINETVPNRFSPKSPDKAHLNLHINSLELGDSAVYFCASSQNSGSNQPQHFGDGTRLSIL.